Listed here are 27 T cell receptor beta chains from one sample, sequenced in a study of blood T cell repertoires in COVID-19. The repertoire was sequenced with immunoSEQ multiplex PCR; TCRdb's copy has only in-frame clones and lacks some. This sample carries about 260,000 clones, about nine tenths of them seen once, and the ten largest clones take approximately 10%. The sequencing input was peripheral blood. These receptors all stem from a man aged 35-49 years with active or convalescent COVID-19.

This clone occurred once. The CDR3 here is CASSSNQGNTGELFF. In DNA form, the CDR3 reads TGCGCCAGCAGTTCGAATCAGGGGAACACCGGGGAGCTGTTTTTT. The rearrangement joins TRBV5-1 to TRBJ2-2; perhaps TRBD1 as D (5 bases). Trimming took 5 bases from V and 1 from J, leaving 12 bases between them. This CDR3 is built from 15 residues. Germline lookup yields CDR1 SGHRS and CDR2 YFSETQ.

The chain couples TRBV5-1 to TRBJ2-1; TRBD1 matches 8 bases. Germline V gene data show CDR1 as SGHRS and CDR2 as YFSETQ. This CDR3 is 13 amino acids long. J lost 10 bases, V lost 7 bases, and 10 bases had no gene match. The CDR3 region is CASAQPGQEEQFF. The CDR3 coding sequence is TGCGCCAGCGCCCAACCGGGACAGGAAGAGCAGTTCTTC.

The CDR3 sequence: CASSQRLAGGADTQYF. CDR3 bases: TGTGCCAGCAGCCAACGACTAGCGGGAGGGGCAGATACGCAGTATTTT. The V call is TRBV11-2, the J call TRBJ2-3; TRBD2 matches at 14 bases. V lost 5 bases and J lost 4; bases outside the gene matches: 5. The CDR3 is 16 residues long. Germline V gene sequence: CDR1 SGHAT, CDR2 FQNNGV.

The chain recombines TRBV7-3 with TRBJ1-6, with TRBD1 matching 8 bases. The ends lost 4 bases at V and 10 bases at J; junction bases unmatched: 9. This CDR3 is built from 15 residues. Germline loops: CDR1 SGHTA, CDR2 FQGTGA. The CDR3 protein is CASSSDRVIGSPLHF. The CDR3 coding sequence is TGTGCCAGCAGCTCGGACAGGGTAATTGGGTCACCCCTCCACTTT.

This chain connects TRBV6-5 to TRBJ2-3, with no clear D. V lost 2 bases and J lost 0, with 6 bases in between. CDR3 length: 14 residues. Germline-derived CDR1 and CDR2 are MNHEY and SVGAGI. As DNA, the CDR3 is TGTGCCAGCAGTTACAGCGCGAGCACAGATACGCAGTATTTT. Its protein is CASSYSASTDTQYF.

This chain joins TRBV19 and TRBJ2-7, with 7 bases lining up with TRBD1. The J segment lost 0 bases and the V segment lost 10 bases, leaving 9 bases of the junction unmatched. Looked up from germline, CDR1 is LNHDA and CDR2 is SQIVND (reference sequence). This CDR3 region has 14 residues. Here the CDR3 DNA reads TGTGCCACCTACCCCCGGGACAGCTCCTACGAGCAGTACTTC. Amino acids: CATYPRDSSYEQYF.

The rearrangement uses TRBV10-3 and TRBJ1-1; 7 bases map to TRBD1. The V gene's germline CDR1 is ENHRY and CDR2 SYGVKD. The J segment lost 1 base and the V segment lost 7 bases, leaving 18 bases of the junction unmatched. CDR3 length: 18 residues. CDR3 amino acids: CAIKDTIGGRAPNTEAFF. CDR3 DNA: TGTGCCATCAAGGATACCATAGGGGGCAGGGCCCCGAACACTGAAGCTTTCTTT.

CDR3 sequence (DNA): TGTGCCAGCAGCCCCGCCCTACCTCTAGCTACATCCTACGAGCAGTACTTC. It specifies CASSPALPLATSYEQYF. The rearrangement uses TRBV11-3 and TRBJ2-7, with a weak D call TRBD2 (5 bases). Trimming stripped 5 bases from V and 1 base from J, with 21 bases between. This CDR3 is 17 amino acids long. In germline, CDR1 is SGHNT, CDR2 YENEEA.

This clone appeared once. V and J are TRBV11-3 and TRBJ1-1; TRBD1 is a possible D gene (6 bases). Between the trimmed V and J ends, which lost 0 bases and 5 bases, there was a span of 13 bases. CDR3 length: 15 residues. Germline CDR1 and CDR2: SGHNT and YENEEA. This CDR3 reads CASSLDAGAHTEAFF. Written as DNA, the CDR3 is TGTGCCAGCAGCTTAGATGCGGGGGCACATACTGAAGCTTTCTTT.

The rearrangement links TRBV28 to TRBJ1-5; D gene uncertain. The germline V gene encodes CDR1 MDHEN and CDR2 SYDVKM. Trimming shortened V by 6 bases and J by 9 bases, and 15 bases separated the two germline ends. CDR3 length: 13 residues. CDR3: CASSPGWAGPQHF. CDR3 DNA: TGTGCCAGCAGCCCCGGATGGGCGGGGCCCCAGCATTTT.

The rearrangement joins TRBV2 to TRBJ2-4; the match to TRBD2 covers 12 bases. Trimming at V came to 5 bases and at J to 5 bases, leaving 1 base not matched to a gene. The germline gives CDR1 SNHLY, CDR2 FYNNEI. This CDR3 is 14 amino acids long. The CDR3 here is CASSRTSGENIQYF. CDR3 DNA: TGTGCCAGCAGTCGGACTAGCGGGGAAAACATTCAGTACTTC.

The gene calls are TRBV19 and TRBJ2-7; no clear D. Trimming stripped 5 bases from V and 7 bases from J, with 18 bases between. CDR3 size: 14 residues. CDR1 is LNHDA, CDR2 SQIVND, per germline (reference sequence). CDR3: CASSQRSPSREQYF. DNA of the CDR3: TGTGCCAGTAGTCAACGGAGCCCCAGTAGGGAGCAGTACTTC.

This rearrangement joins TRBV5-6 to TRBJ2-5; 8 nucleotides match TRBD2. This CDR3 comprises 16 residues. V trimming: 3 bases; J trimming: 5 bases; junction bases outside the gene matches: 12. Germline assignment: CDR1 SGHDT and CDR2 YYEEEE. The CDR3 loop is CASSYLGGASGETQYF. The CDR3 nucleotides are TGTGCCAGCAGCTACCTCGGGGGGGCCTCCGGCGAGACCCAGTACTTC.

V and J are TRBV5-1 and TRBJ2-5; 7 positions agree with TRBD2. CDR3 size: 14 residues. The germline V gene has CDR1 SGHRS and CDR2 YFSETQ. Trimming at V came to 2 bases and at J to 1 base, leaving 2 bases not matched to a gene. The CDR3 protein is CASSLAGIQETQYF. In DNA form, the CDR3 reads TGCGCCAGCAGCTTAGCGGGGATCCAAGAGACCCAGTACTTC. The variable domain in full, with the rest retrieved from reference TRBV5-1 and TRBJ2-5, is KAGVTQTPRYLIKTRGQQVTLSCSPISGHRSVSWYQQTPGQGLQFLFEYFSETQRNKGNFPGRFSGRQFSNSRSEMNVSTLELGDSALYLCASSLAGIQETQYFGPGTRLLVL.

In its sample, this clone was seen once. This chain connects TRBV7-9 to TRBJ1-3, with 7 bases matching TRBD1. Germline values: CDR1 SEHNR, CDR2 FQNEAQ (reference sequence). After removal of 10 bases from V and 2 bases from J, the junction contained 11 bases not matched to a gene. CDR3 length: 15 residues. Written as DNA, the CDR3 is TGTGCCATCACAGGACAGGAAGGGACTGGAAACACCATATATTTT. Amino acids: CAITGQEGTGNTIYF.

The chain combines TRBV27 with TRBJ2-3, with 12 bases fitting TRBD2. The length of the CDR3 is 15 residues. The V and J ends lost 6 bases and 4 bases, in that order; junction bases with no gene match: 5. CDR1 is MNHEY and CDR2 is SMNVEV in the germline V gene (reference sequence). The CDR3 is CASRWTSGDADTQYF. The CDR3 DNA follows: TGTGCCAGCAGATGGACTAGCGGGGACGCAGATACGCAGTATTTT.

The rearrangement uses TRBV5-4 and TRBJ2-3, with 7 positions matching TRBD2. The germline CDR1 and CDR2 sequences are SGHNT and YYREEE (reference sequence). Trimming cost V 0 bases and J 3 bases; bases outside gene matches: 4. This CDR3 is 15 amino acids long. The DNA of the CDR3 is TGTGCCAGCAGCTTGGACCCCGGGGGGACAGATACGCAGTATTTT. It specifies CASSLDPGGTDTQYF.

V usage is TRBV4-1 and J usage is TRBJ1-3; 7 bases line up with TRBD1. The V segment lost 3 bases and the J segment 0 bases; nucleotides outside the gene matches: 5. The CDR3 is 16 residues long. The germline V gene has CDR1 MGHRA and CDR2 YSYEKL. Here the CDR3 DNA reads TGCGCCAGCAGCCAGGACAGGAGGATCTCTGGAAACACCATATATTTT. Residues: CASSQDRRISGNTIYF.

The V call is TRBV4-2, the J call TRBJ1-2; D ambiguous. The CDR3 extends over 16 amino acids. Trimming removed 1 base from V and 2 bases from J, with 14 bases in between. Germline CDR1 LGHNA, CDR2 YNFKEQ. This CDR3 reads CASSQVAPGKNYGYTF. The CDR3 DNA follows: TGTGCCAGCAGCCAAGTTGCACCGGGAAAAAACTATGGCTACACCTTC.

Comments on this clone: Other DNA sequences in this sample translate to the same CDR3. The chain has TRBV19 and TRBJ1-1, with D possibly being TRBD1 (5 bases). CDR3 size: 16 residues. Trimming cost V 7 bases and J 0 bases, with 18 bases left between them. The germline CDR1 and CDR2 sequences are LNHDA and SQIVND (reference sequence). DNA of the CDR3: TGTGCCAGTACTGGAGGAGGGGTTTGGGTGAACACTGAAGCTTTCTTT. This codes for CASTGGGVWVNTEAFF.

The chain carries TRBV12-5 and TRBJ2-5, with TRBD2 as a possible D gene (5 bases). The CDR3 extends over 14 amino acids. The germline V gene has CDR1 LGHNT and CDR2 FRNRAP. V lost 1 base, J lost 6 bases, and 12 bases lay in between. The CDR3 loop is CASGLALSGKTQYF. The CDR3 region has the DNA TGTGCTAGTGGTTTGGCCCTCAGCGGTAAGACCCAGTACTTC.

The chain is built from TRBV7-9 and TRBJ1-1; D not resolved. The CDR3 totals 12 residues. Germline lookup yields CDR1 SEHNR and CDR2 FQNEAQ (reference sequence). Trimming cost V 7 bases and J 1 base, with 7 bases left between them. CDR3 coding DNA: TGTGCCAGCAATCGGGGGAACACTGAAGCTTTCTTT. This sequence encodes CASNRGNTEAFF.

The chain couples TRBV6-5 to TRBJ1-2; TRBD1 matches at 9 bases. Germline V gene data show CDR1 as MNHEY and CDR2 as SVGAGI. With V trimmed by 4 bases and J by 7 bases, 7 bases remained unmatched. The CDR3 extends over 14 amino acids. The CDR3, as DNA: TGTGCCAGCAGTTCAGTAGGGGACAGGGTTGGCTACACCTTC. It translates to CASSSVGDRVGYTF.

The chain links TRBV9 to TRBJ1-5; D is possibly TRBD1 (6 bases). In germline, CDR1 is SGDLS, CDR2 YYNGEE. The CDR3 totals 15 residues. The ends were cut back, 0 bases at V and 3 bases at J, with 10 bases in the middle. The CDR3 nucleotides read TGTGCCAGCAGCGTAGAGGACAGCCTCAATCAGCCCCAGCATTTT. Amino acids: CASSVEDSLNQPQHF.

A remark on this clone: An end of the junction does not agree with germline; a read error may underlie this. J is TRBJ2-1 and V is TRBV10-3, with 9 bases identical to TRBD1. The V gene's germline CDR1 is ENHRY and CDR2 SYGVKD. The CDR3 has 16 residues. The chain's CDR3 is CAISGPTGGAVNAQFF. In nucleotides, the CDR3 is TGTGCCATCAGTGGTCCAACAGGGGGCGCCGTCAATGCGCAGTTCTTC.

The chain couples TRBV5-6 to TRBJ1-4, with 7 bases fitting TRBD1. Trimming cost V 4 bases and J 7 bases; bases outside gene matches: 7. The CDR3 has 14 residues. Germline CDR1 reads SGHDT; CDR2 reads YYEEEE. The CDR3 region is CASSPTGAGEKLFF. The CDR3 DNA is TGTGCCAGCAGCCCCACAGGGGCGGGTGAAAAACTGTTTTTT.

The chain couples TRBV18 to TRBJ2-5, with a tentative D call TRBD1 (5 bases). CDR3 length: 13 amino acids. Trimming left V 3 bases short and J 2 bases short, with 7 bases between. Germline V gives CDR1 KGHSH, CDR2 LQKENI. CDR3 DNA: TGTGCCAGCTCACCGACAGAGCAAGAGACCCAGTACTTC. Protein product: CASSPTEQETQYF.